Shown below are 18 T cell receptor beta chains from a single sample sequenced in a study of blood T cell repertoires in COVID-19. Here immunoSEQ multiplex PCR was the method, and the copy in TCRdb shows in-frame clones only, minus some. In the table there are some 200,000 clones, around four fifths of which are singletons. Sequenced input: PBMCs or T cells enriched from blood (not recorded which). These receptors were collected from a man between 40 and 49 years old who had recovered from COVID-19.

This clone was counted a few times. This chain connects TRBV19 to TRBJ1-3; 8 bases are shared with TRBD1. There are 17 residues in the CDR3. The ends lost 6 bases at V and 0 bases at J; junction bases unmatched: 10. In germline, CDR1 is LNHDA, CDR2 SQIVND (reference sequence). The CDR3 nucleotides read TGTGCCAGTAGCCTTTTAAACAGGGGGAGCTCTGGAAACACCATATATTTT. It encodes CASSLLNRGSSGNTIYF.

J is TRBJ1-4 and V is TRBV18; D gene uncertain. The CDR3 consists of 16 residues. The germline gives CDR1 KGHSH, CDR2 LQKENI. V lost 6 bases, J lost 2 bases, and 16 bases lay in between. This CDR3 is CASSSSEARTNEKLFF. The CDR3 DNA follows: TGTGCCAGCTCCTCCTCGGAGGCGCGGACTAATGAAAAACTGTTTTTT.

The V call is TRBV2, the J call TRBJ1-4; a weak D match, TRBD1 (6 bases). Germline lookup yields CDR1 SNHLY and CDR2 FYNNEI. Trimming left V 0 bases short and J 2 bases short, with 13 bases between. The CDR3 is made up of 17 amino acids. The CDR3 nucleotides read TGTGCCAGCAGTGAAGCCGGTCGGGGGGCGACTAATGAAAAACTGTTTTTT. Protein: CASSEAGRGATNEKLFF.

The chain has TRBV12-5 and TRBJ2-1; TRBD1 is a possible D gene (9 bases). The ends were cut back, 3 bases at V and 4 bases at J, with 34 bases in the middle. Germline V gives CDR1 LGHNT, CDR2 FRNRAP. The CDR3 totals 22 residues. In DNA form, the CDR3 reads TGTGCTAGTGGTTTCCTCCGGGACAGGGATTATAGCGGGGTAATGCGATACAATGAGCAGTTCTTC. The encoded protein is CASGFLRDRDYSGVMRYNEQFF.

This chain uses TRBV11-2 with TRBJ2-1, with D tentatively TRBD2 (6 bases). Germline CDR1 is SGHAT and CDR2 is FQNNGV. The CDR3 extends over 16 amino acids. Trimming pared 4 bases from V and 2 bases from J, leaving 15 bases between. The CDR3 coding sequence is TGTGCCAGCAGCTCCCCATGGGAGGACCCCTACAATGAGCAGTTCTTC. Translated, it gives CASSSPWEDPYNEQFF.

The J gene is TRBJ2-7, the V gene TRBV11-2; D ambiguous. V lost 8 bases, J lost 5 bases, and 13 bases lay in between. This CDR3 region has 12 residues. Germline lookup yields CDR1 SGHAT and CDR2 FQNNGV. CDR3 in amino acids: CASRTFPNEQYF. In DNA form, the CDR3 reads TGTGCCAGCCGAACTTTCCCCAACGAGCAGTACTTC.

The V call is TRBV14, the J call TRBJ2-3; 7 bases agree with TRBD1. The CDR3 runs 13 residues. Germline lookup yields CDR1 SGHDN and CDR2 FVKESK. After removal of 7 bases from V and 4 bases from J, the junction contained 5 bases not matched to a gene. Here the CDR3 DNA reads TGTGCCAGCACTGACAGGGTGGCAGATACGCAGTATTTT. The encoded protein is CASTDRVADTQYF.

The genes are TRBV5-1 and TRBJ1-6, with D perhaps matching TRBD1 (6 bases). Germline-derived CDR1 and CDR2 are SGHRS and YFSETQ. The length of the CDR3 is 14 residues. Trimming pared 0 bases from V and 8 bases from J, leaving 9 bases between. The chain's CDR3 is CASSLGQDDSPLHF. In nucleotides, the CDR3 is TGCGCCAGCAGCTTGGGACAGGATGATTCACCCCTCCACTTT. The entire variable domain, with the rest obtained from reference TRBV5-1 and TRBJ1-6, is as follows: KAGVTQTPRYLIKTRGQQVTLSCSPISGHRSVSWYQQTPGQGLQFLFEYFSETQRNKGNFPGRFSGRQFSNSRSEMNVSTLELGDSALYLCASSLGQDDSPLHFGNGTRLTVT.

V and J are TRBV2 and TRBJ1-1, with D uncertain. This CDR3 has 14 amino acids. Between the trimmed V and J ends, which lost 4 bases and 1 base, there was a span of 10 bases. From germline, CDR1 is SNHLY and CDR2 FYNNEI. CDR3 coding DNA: TGTGCCAGCAGTGGTACAGTGAGGAACACTGAAGCTTTCTTT. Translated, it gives CASSGTVRNTEAFF.

In DNA form, the CDR3 reads TGCGCCAGCAGCATGACTGCTGGGGCCAACGTCCTGACTTTC. Translating gives CASSMTAGANVLTF. The rearrangement links TRBV5-1 to TRBJ2-6, with D unclear. The V end lost 4 bases, the J end lost 2 bases, and 7 bases lay between the germline ends. CDR3 length: 14 residues. Germline loops: CDR1 SGHRS, CDR2 YFSETQ.

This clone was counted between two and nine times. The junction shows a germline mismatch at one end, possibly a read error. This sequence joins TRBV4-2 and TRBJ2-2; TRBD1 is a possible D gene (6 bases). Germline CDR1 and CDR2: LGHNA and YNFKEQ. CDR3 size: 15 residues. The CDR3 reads CASTQEGTHTGELFF. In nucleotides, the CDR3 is TGTGCCAGCACCCAAGAAGGGACACACACCGGGGAGCTGTTTTTT.

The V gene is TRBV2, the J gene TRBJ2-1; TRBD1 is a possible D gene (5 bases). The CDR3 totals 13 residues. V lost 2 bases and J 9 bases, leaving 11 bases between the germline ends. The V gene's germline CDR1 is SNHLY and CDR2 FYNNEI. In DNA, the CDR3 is TGTGCCAGCAGTGAAAGTCAGGGTAGTGAGCAGTTCTTC. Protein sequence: CASSESQGSEQFF.

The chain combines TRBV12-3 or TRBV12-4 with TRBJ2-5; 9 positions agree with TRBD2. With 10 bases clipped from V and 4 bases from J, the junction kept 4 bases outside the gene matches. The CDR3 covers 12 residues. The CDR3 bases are TGTGCCACCGCGGGGGGGGGAGAGACCCAGTACTTC. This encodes CATAGGGETQYF.

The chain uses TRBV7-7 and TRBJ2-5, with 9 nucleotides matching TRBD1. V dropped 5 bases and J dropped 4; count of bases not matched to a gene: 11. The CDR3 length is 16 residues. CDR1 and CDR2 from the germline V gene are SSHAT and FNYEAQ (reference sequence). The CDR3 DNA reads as TGTGCCAGCAGCCCAAACAGGGGGCGGGTAGGAGAGACCCAGTACTTC. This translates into CASSPNRGRVGETQYF.

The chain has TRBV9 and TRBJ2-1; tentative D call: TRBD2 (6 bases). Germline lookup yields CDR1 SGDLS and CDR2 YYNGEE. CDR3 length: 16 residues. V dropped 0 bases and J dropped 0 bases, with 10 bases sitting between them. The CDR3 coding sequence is TGTGCCAGCAGCGTAGGGGGGGACCTCTCCTACAATGAGCAGTTCTTC. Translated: CASSVGGDLSYNEQFF.

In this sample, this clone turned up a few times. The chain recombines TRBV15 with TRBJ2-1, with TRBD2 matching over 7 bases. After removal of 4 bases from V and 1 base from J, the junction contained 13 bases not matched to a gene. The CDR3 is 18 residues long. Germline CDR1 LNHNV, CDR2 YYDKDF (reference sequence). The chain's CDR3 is CATSTLGGRSKSYNEQFF. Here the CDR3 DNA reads TGTGCCACCAGCACCCTGGGGGGGAGAAGTAAGTCCTACAATGAGCAGTTCTTC.

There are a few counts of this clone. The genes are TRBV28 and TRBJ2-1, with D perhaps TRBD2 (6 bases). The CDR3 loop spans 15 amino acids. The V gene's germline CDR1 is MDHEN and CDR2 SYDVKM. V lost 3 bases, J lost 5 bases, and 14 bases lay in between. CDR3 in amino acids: CASSFGGEWDNEQFF. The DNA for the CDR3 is TGTGCCAGCAGTTTTGGCGGGGAGTGGGACAATGAGCAGTTCTTC.

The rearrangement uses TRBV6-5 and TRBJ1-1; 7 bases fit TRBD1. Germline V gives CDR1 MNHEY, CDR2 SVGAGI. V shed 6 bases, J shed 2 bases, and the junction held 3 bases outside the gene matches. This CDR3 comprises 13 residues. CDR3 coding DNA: TGTGCCAGCAGCGGGGACAGAAACACTGAAGCTTTCTTT. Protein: CASSGDRNTEAFF.